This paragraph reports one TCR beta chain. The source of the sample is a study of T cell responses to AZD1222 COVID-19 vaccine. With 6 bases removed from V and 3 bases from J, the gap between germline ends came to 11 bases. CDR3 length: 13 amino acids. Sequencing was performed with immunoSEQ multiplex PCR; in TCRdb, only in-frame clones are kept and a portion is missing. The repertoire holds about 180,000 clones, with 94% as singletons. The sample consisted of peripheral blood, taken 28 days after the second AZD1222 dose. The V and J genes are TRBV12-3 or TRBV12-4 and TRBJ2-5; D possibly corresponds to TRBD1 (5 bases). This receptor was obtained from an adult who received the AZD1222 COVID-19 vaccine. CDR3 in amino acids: CASSATEEETQYF. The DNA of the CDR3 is TGTGCCAGCAGCGCGACAGAGGAAGAGACCCAGTACTTC.